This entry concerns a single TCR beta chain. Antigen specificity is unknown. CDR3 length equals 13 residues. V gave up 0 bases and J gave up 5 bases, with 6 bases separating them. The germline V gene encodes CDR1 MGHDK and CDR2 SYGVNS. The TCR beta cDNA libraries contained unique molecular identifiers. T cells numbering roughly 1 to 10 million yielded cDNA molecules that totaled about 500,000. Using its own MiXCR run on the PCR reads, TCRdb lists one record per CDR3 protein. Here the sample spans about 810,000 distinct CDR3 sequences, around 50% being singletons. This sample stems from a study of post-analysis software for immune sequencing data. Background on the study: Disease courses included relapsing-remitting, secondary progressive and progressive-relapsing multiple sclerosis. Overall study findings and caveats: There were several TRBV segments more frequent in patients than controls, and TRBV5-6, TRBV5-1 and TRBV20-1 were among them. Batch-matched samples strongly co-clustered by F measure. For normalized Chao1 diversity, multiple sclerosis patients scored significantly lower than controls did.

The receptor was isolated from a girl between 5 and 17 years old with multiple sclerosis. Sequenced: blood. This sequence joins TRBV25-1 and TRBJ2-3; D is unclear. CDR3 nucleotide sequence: TGTGCCAGCAGTGAATATTGGGGAGATACGCAGTATTTT. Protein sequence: CASSEYWGDTQYF.